This T cell receptor (beta chain) emerged from a study of blood T cell repertoires in COVID-19. Study summary: Some COVID-19 samples were acute and others convalescent; all came from the United States, Italy and Spain. PBMCs, B-cell-depleted T cells, or T cells were the source of the cDNA or gDNA that made up the material.

Only a few counts were recorded for this clone. Trimming cost V 5 bases and J 0 bases, with 10 bases left between them. Germline CDR1 reads SEHNR; CDR2 reads FQNEAQ (reference sequence). The CDR3 loop spans 14 amino acids. As handled by the study authors: Quantification of nucleated cells was approximated via reference gene primer amplification. TCRdb's copy holds only in-frame clones and misses some; the assay was immunoSEQ multiplex PCR. The DNA was the basis for D and trimming; V, J and clone size are from that table. The data contain a few hundred thousand clones, roughly 80% of them singletons. V usage is TRBV7-9 and J usage is TRBJ1-2; possibly TRBD1 for D (5 bases). Sequenced sample: peripheral blood. This receptor was obtained from a man aged 80 or over with acute or convalescent COVID-19. This CDR3 reads CASSQTAANYGYTF. CDR3 sequence (DNA): TGTGCCAGCAGCCAGACAGCTGCTAACTATGGCTACACCTTC.